The rows below give T cell receptor beta chains drawn from one sample of a study of OX40 agonist ivuxolimab in advanced cancers. Profiling relied on immunoSEQ multiplex PCR, and the TCRdb table lists in-frame clones only, not all of them. The table has about 91,000 clones, roughly 86% seen once; the top ten hold about 4.6%. The starting material was CD4+ or CD8+ T cells sorted from blood, obtained in a trial of the OX40 agonist ivuxolimab. All receptors derive from an adult with an advanced solid tumor such as melanoma, head and neck, liver or kidney cancer. Both conserved end residues are part of each CDR3. The D gene is left open where the match is weak. Clone sizes are given selectively: once, few, many, or a class where the clone is expanded.

abundance | j_gene | len | d_gene | v_gene | CDR3nt | CDR3aa
. | TRBJ2-7 | 13 | . | TRBV6-5 | TGTGCCAGCAGTTACCCAGGTTCCTACGAGCAGTACTTC | CASSYPGSYEQYF
. | TRBJ2-3 | 18 | TRBD2 | TRBV9 | TGTGCCAGCAGCGTAGACCCCACACTAGCGGGAGGGACAGATACGCAGTATTTT | CASSVDPTLAGGTDTQYF
. | TRBJ2-2 | 15 | TRBD2 | TRBV11-3 | TGTGCCAGCAGCTTAGTCCGGGGAGGGGCCGGGGAGCTGTTTTTT | CASSLVRGGAGELFF
. | TRBJ1-3 | 19 | TRBD1 | TRBV4-1 | TGCGCCAGCAGCCAAGGAGGGACAGGAGATTTGAGCTCTGGAAACACCATATATTTT | CASSQGGTGDLSSGNTIYF
. | TRBJ1-3 | 17 | TRBD1 | TRBV2 | TGTGCCAGCAGTGAAGTGAGGGGGCCTCGGTCTGGAAACACCATATATTTT | CASSEVRGPRSGNTIYF
. | TRBJ2-7 | 14 | . | TRBV21-1 | TGTGCCAGCAGCACCGGGACAGGGGACTACGAGCAGTACTTC | CASSTGTGDYEQYF
. | TRBJ2-2 | 15 | . | TRBV9 | TGTGCCAGCAGCGTAGTGGTAGGGCTGCAAGGGGAGCTGTTTTTT | CASSVVVGLQGELFF
. | TRBJ2-2 | 14 | . | TRBV11-2 | TGTGCCAGCAGCTTAGGTCGCAACACCGGGGAGCTGTTTTTT | CASSLGRNTGELFF
. | TRBJ1-2 | 13 | . | TRBV10-3 | TGTGCCATCAAGAGGGGGGATATTTATGGCTACACCTTC | CAIKRGDIYGYTF
. | TRBJ2-4 | 14 | TRBD1 | TRBV11-3 | TGTGCCAGCAGCTTAGGGACAGGGGTAGACATTCAGTACTTC | CASSLGTGVDIQYF
. | TRBJ1-4 | 15 | . | TRBV28 | TGTGCCAGCAGTGCCCACAGGTCCCCAAATGAAAAACTGTTTTTT | CASSAHRSPNEKLFF
. | TRBJ1-6 | 15 | . | TRBV6-6 | TGTGCCAGCAAGAAGGCGAGCTCCTATAATTCACCCCTCCACTTT | CASKKASSYNSPLHF
. | TRBJ1-5 | 16 | TRBD1 | TRBV4-3 | TGCGCCAGCAGCCACAGAACAGGGGGCGGCAATCAGCCCCAGCATTTT | CASSHRTGGGNQPQHF
. | TRBJ1-5 | 15 | TRBD1 | TRBV28 | TGTGCCAGCAGTTTATCTGGGACAGGCCATCAGCCCCAGCATTTT | CASSLSGTGHQPQHF
. | TRBJ1-2 | 13 | TRBD1 | TRBV30 | TGTGCCTGGACCCTTGGACAGGGGGTTGGCTACACCTTC | CAWTLGQGVGYTF
. | TRBJ2-1 | 15 | . | TRBV28 | TGTGCCAGCAGTTTAATACGGGTCCCCTACAATGAGCAGTTCTTC | CASSLIRVPYNEQFF
. | TRBJ2-1 | 17 | TRBD2 | TRBV27 | TGTGCCAGCAGTCGGAGACTAGCGGTGATTGAAGGGAATGAGCAGTTCTTC | CASSRRLAVIEGNEQFF
. | TRBJ2-1 | 15 | TRBD1 | TRBV28 | TGTGCCAGCAGCCAACCGGGACAGAGCTACAATGAGCAGTTCTTC | CASSQPGQSYNEQFF
. | TRBJ1-5 | 14 | . | TRBV6-1 | TGTGCCAGCAGTGAATCAACGACATGGCAGCCCCAGCATTTT | CASSESTTWQPQHF
. | TRBJ2-2 | 13 | TRBD2 | TRBV6-1 | TGTGCCAGCATCCACGGGAGGGTTGGGGAGCTGTTTTTT | CASIHGRVGELFF
. | TRBJ2-1 | 16 | . | TRBV10-1 | TGCGCCAGCAGTGAGCAGTTAACGGACTCCTACAATGAGCAGTTCTTC | CASSEQLTDSYNEQFF
once | TRBJ1-2 | 15 | TRBD1 | TRBV2 | TGTGCCAGCAGTGCTTTGGGACAGGGGGTCTATGGCTACACCTTC | CASSALGQGVYGYTF
. | TRBJ1-1 | 11 | . | TRBV19 | TGTGCCAGTAGGACGGGTGATGAGGCTTTCTTT | CASRTGDEAFF
. | TRBJ1-3 | 16 | . | TRBV7-3 | TGTGCCAGCAGCCCGACCGGCACAGTAGGTGGAAACACCATATATTTT | CASSPTGTVGGNTIYF
once | TRBJ1-2 | 14 | . | TRBV6-1 | TGTGCCAGCATTCCCCCGGGGAATTTTAAAGGCTACACCTTC | CASIPPGNFKGYTF
. | TRBJ2-3 | 11 | . | TRBV29-1 | TGCAGCGTTGAGCCGGGCGATACGCAGTATTTT | CSVEPGDTQYF
few | TRBJ2-7 | 13 | . | TRBV15 | TGTGCCACCAGCAGAGATAGGGCACCCGAGCAGTACTTC | CATSRDRAPEQYF
. | TRBJ1-5 | 14 | . | TRBV12-5 | TGTGCTAGTGGTTTGGCCTGGGAGGATCAGCCCCAGCATTTT | CASGLAWEDQPQHF
. | TRBJ2-1 | 14 | . | TRBV29-1 | TGCAGCGTTGAGTCCCCCGGAAACTACAATGAGCAGTTCTTC | CSVESPGNYNEQFF
. | TRBJ2-1 | 14 | . | TRBV5-8 | TGTGCCAGCAGCCCCTACAGGGTAGGGGATGAGCAGTTCTTC | CASSPYRVGDEQFF
. | TRBJ2-7 | 14 | . | TRBV15 | TGTGCCACCAGCAGAGATCGAAGGAGCTACGAGCAGTACTTC | CATSRDRRSYEQYF
. | TRBJ2-2 | 14 | . | TRBV11-1 | TGTGCCAGCAGCTTAGCCAGGGACGCCGGGGAGCTGTTTTTT | CASSLARDAGELFF
. | TRBJ2-5 | 12 | . | TRBV11-2 | TGTGCCAGCAGCTTAGCGGGAGAGACCCAGTACTTC | CASSLAGETQYF
. | TRBJ1-4 | 14 | TRBD1 | TRBV7-8 | TGTGCCAGCAGCTCCGGGACAGGGGTTGAAAAACTGTTTTTT | CASSSGTGVEKLFF
. | TRBJ2-3 | 15 | . | TRBV28 | TGTGCCTTGAGCCGGGACCCACGCACGTTGGATACGCAGTATTTT | CALSRDPRTLDTQYF
. | TRBJ1-1 | 17 | TRBD1 | TRBV5-6 | TGTGCCAGCAGCTTATCCGGGACAGGGATCTTGGGCACTGAAGCTTTCTTT | CASSLSGTGILGTEAFF
. | TRBJ2-3 | 12 | . | TRBV11-3 | TGTGCCAGCAGCTCCTTCACAGATACGCAGTATTTT | CASSSFTDTQYF
. | TRBJ2-2 | 17 | TRBD2 | TRBV10-3 | TGTGCCATCAGTGAGTCGATTAGCGGGGGAAACACCGGGGAGCTGTTTTTT | CAISESISGGNTGELFF
. | TRBJ1-3 | 16 | . | TRBV11-2 | TGTGCCAGCAGCCCCAGTAGCCCAGACTCTGGAAACACCATATATTTT | CASSPSSPDSGNTIYF
. | TRBJ2-5 | 11 | . | TRBV28 | TGTGCCAGCAGGGGTGGGGAGACCCAGTACTTC | CASRGGETQYF
few | TRBJ1-2 | 14 | TRBD1 | TRBV27 | TGTGCCAGCAGGGGACAGGGAAAAGAATATGGCTACACCTTC | CASRGQGKEYGYTF
. | TRBJ2-2 | 12 | . | TRBV19 | TGTGCCAGTAGGGAGACAGTCGGGGAGCTGTTTTTT | CASRETVGELFF
. | TRBJ2-7 | 14 | . | TRBV28 | TGTGCCAGCAGAACGGGCAAAAGCTCCTACGAGCAGTACTTC | CASRTGKSSYEQYF
. | TRBJ2-3 | 12 | . | TRBV5-1 | TGCGCCAGCAGCTTGGGTAGCGGAACGCAGTATTTT | CASSLGSGTQYF
few | TRBJ1-1 | 13 | . | TRBV9 | TGTGCCAGCAGCGTACAGCTGAACACTGAAGCTTTCTTT | CASSVQLNTEAFF
. | TRBJ2-2 | 14 | TRBD2 | TRBV6-1 | TGTGCCAGTGCCGGGACTAGCGATACCGGGGAGCTGTTTTTT | CASAGTSDTGELFF
. | TRBJ1-2 | 14 | . | TRBV7-3 | TGTGCCAGCAGCCCGACCTCGGACAAATATGGCTACACCTTC | CASSPTSDKYGYTF
. | TRBJ2-7 | 14 | . | TRBV19 | TGTGCCAGTAACACAAGAGGGGGCTCCTACGAGCAGTACTTC | CASNTRGGSYEQYF
. | TRBJ2-3 | 17 | TRBD2 | TRBV11-2 | TGTGCCAGCAGCTTAAAACTAGCGGGAGTTCGGACAGATACGCAGTATTTT | CASSLKLAGVRTDTQYF
few | TRBJ1-4 | 14 | . | TRBV5-5 | TGTGCCAGCAGCGCCGGCGGGGAGGGTGAAAAACTGTTTTTT | CASSAGGEGEKLFF
. | TRBJ1-2 | 15 | TRBD1 | TRBV4-1 | TGCGCCAGCAGCCAAGTCCCGGGACAGTCGTATGGCTACACCTTC | CASSQVPGQSYGYTF
. | TRBJ1-1 | 13 | . | TRBV6-4 | TGTGCCAGCAGTTCGAGAGGGGCCACTGAAGCTTTCTTT | CASSSRGATEAFF
. | TRBJ1-1 | 11 | . | TRBV20-1 | TGCAGTGCTAAGAAGGGAACTGAAGCTTTCTTT | CSAKKGTEAFF
. | TRBJ1-5 | 15 | . | TRBV27 | TGTGCCAGCAGTCCCCCGGGGTTGGGAGGTTTGGCCCAGCATTTT | CASSPPGLGGLAQHF